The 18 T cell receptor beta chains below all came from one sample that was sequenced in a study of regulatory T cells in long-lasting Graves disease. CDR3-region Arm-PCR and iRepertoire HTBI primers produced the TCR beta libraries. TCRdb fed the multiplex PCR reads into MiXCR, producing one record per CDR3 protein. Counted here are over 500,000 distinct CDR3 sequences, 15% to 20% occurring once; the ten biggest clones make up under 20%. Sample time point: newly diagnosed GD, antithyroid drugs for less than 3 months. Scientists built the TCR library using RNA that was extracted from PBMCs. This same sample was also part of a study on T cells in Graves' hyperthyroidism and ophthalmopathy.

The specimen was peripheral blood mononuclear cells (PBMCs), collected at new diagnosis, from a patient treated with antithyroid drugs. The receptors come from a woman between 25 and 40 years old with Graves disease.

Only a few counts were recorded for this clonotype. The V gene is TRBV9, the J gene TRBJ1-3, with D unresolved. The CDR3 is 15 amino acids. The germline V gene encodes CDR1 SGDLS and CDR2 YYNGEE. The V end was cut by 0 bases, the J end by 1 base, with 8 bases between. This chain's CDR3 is CASSVDGMSGNTIYF. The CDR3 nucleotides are TGTGCCAGCAGCGTAGACGGGATGTCTGGAAACACCATATATTTT.

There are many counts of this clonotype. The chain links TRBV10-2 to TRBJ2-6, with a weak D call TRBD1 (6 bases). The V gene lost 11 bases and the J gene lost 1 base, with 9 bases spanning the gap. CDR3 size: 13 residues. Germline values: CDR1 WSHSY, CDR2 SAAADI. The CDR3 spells CAGTGSGANVLTF. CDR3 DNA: TGCGCCGGAACAGGGTCTGGGGCCAACGTCCTGACTTTC.

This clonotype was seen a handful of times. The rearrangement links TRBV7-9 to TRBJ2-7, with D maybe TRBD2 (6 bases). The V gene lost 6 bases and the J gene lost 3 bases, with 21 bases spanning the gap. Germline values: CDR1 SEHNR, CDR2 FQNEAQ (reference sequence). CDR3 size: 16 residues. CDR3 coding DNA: TGTGCCAGCAGGCATGCCCATCGGGGGAATGACTACGAGCAGTACTTC. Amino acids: CASRHAHRGNDYEQYF. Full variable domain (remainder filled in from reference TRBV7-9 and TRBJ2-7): DTGVSQNPRHKITKRGQNVTFRCDPISEHNRLYWYRQTLGQGPEFLTYFQNEAQLEKSRLLSDRFSAERPKGSFSTLEIQRTEQGDSAMYLCASRHAHRGNDYEQYFGPGTRLTVT.

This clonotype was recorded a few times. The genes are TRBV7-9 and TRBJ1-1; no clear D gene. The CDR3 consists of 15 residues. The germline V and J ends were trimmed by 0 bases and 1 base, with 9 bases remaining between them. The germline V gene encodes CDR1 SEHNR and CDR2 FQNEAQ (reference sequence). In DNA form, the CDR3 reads TGTGCCAGCAGCTTAGCGCCAGCAACGAACACTGAAGCTTTCTTT. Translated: CASSLAPATNTEAFF.

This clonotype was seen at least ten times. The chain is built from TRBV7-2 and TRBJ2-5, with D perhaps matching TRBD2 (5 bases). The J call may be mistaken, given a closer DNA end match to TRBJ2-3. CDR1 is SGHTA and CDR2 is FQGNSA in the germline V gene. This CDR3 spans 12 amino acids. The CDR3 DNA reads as TGTGCCAGCAGCTTAGTACGGGAAACGCAGTATTTT. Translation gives CASSLVRETQYF.

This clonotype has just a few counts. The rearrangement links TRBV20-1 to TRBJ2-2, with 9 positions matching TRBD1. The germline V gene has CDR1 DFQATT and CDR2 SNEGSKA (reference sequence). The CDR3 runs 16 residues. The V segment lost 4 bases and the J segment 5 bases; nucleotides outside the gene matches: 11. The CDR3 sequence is CSATKTGGGKTGELFF. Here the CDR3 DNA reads TGCAGTGCTACAAAGACAGGGGGAGGCAAGACCGGGGAGCTGTTTTTT.

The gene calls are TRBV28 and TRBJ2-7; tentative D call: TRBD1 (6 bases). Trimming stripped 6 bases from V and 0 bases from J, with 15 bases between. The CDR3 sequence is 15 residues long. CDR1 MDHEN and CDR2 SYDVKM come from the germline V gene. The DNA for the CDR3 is TGTGCCAGCAGCGTTTCCCGGGACAACTCCTACGAGCAGTACTTC. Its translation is CASSVSRDNSYEQYF.

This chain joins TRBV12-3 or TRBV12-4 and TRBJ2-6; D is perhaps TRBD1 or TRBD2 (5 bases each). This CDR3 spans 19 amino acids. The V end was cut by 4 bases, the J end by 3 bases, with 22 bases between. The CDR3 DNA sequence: TGTGCCAGCAGTTCTCCGCCGGGACGAAGACGCAGTGGGGCCAACGTCCTGACTTTC. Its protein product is CASSSPPGRRRSGANVLTF.

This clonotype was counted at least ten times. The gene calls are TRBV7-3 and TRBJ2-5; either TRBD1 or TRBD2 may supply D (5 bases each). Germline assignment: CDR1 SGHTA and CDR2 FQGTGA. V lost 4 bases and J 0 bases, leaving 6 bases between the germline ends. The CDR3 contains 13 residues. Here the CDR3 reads CASSWGYQETQYF. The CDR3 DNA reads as TGTGCCAGCAGCTGGGGGTACCAAGAGACCCAGTACTTC.

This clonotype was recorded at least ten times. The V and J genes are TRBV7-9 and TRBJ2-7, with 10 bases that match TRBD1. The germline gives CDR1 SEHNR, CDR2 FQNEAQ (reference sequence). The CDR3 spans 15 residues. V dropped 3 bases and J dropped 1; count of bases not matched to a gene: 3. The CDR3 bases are TGTGCCAGCAGCTTGGGACAGGGGCTATCCTACGAGCAGTACTTC. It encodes CASSLGQGLSYEQYF.

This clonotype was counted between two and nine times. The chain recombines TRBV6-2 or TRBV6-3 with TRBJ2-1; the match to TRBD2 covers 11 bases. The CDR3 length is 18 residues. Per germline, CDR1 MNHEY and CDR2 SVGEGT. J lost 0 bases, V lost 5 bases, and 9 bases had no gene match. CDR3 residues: CASSRGTSGPSSYNEQFF. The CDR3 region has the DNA TGTGCCAGCAGTCGGGGGACTAGCGGACCCAGCTCCTACAATGAGCAGTTCTTC.

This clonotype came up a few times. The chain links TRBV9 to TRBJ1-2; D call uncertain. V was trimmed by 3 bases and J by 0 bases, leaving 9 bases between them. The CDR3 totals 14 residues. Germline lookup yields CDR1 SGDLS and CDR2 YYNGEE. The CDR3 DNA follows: TGTGCCAGCAGCGCCGTCCCAGCTAACTATGGCTACACCTTC. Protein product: CASSAVPANYGYTF.

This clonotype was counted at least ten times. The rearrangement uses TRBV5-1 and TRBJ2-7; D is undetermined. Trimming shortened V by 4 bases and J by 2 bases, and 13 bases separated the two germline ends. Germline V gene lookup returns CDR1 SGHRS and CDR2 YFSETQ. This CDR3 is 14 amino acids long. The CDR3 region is CASSLNEATYEQYF. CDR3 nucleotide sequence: TGCGCCAGCAGCCTGAATGAGGCAACCTACGAGCAGTACTTC.

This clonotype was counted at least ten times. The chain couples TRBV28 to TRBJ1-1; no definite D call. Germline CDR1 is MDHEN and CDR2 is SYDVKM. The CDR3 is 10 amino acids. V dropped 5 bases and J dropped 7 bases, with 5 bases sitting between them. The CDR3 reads CASSRREAFF. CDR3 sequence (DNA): TGTGCCAGCAGTCGACGTGAAGCTTTCTTT.

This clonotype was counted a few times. The CDR3 DNA sequence: TGTGCCAGCAGCCAAGATTTTCGGGACCCTAACTATGGCTACACCTTC. Its protein product is CASSQDFRDPNYGYTF. The chain is built from TRBV3-1 and TRBJ1-2; D is perhaps TRBD1 (5 bases). Germline CDR1 LGHDT, CDR2 YNNKEL (reference sequence). The CDR3 extends over 16 amino acids. The V end lost 0 bases, the J end lost 0 bases, and 11 bases lay between the germline ends.

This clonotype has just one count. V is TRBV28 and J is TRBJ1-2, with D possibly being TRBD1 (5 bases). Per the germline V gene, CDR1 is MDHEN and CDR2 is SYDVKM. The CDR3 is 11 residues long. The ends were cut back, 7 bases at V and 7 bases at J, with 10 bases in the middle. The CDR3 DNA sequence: TGTGCCAGCATAGGGGTTGGTGGCTACACCTTC. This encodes CASIGVGGYTF.

CDR3 DNA: TGTGCCAGCAGCTTGGTTCCTGGAAACACCATATATTTT. Translated: CASSLVPGNTIYF. This chain uses TRBV5-6 with TRBJ1-3; no firm D call. CDR1 SGHDT and CDR2 YYEEEE come from the germline V gene. The CDR3 consists of 13 residues. V dropped 0 bases and J dropped 2 bases, with 3 bases sitting between them.

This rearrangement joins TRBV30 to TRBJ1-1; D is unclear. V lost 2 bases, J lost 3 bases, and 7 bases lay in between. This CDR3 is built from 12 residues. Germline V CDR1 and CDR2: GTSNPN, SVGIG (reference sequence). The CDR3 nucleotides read TGTGCCTGGAGTAGGATGCACACTGAAGCTTTCTTT. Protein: CAWSRMHTEAFF.